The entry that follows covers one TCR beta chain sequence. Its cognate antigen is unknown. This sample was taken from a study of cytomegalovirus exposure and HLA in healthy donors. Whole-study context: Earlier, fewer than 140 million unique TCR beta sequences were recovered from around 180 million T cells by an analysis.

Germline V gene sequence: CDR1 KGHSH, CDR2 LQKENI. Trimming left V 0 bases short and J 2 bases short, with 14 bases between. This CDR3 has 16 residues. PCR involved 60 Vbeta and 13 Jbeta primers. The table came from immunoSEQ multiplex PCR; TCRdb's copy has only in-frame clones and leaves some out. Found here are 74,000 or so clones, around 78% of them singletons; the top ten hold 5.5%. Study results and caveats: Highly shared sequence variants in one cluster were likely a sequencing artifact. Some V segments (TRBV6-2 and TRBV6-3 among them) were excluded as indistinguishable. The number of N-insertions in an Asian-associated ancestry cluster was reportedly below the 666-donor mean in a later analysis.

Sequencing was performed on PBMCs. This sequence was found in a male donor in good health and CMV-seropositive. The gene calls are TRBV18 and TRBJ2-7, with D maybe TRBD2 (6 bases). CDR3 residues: CASSPPGDGGAYEQYF. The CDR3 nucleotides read TGTGCCAGCTCACCACCGGGGGACGGAGGGGCCTACGAGCAGTACTTC.